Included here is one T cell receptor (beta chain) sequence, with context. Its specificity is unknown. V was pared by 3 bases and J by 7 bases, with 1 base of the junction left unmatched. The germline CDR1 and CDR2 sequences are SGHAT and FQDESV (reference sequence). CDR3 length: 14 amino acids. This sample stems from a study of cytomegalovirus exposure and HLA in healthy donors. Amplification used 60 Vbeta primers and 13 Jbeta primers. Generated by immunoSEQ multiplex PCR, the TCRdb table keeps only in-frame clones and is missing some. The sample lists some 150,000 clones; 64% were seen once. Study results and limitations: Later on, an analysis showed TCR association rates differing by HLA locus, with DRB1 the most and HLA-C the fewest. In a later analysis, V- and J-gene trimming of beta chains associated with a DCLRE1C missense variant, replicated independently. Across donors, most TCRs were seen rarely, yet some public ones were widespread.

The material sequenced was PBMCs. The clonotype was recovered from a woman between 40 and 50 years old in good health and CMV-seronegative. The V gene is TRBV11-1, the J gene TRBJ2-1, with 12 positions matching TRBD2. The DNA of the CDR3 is TGTGCCAGCAGCTTTGGACTAGCGGGGAATGAGCAGTTCTTC. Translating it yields CASSFGLAGNEQFF.